One and the same sample provided the 10 T cell receptor beta chains below, sequenced in a study of PD-L1 blockade in urothelial cancer. The method was immunoSEQ multiplex PCR; TCRdb's version includes in-frame clones alone and lacks a portion of them. The data contain tens of thousands of clones, 84% of them singletons. Time point denoted: pretreatment peripheral blood. Material: PBMCs, obtained around atezolizumab (anti-PD-L1) treatment. These receptors were obtained from a woman aged 65 to 85 with urothelial cancer.

The chain couples TRBV5-1 to TRBJ1-2; weak D call: TRBD1 (5 bases). The CDR3 has 18 amino acids. V was pared by 5 bases and J by 4 bases, with 27 bases between. Germline V gives CDR1 SGHRS, CDR2 YFSETQ. The CDR3 nucleotides are TGCGCCAGCAGACACCAAACCGCGGGGGTCCTTGTCGGCTATGGCTACACCTTC. This sequence encodes CASRHQTAGVLVGYGYTF.

The V gene is TRBV18, the J gene TRBJ1-6; D remains unclear. V shed 3 bases and J shed 5 bases, with 11 bases lying between them. The CDR3 loop spans 15 amino acids. Germline V gene data show CDR1 as KGHSH and CDR2 as LQKENI. The CDR3 nucleotides read TGTGCCAGCTCACCTGGTTCGGCGGATAATTCACCCCTCCACTTT. Encoded protein: CASSPGSADNSPLHF.

This chain links TRBV29-1 with TRBJ2-2, with 8 bases aligning to TRBD1. CDR3 size: 15 residues. V dropped 6 bases and J dropped 3; count of bases not matched to a gene: 9. The germline V gene encodes CDR1 SQVTM and CDR2 ANQGSEA. CDR3 sequence (DNA): TGCAGCGTCGCAGTGGACAGGGTCGACACCGGGGAGCTGTTTTTT. Translated, it gives CSVAVDRVDTGELFF.

This chain connects TRBV5-1 to TRBJ2-3; the match to TRBD2 covers 15 bases. CDR1 is SGHRS, CDR2 YFSETQ, per germline. The CDR3 sequence is 16 residues long. With V trimmed by 3 bases and J by 4 bases, 3 bases remained unmatched. The CDR3 nucleotides read TGCGCCAGCAGCTCCGGACTAGCGGGGGGGGCAGATACGCAGTATTTT. This gives the protein CASSSGLAGGADTQYF.

This rearrangement joins TRBV6-5 to TRBJ1-1; 11 bases agree with TRBD1. Per germline, CDR1 MNHEY and CDR2 SVGAGI. Trimming cost V 3 bases and J 8 bases; bases outside gene matches: 8. The CDR3 sequence is 15 residues long. For the CDR3, the DNA is TGTGCCAGCAGTTATATCCGTGGACAGGGGGCGGAAGCTTTCTTT. Translation: CASSYIRGQGAEAFF.

CDR3: CASSEGQASNQPQHF. In DNA, the CDR3 is TGTGCCAGCAGTGAAGGACAGGCTAGCAATCAGCCCCAGCATTTT. V gene TRBV6-1 combines with J gene TRBJ1-5; D might be TRBD1 (6 bases). Germline V gene lookup returns CDR1 MNHNS and CDR2 SASEGT. V shed 1 base and J shed 0 bases, with 7 bases lying between them. The CDR3 loop spans 15 amino acids.

CDR3 residues: CASRPRGTSTDTQYF. The CDR3, as DNA: TGTGCCAGCCGACCTCGGGGTACTAGCACAGATACGCAGTATTTT. The rearrangement joins TRBV6-5 to TRBJ2-3; possible D gene TRBD2, 5 bases. V was trimmed by 8 bases and J by 0 bases, leaving 15 bases between them. CDR1 is MNHEY, CDR2 SVGAGI, per germline. CDR3 length: 15 residues.

CDR3 DNA: TGCAGCGCTGCTGCAGGGGGCCTGCAGTACTTC. Encoded protein: CSAAAGGLQYF. The chain recombines TRBV29-1 with TRBJ2-7; 8 bases fit TRBD1. This CDR3 has 11 amino acids. From germline, CDR1 is SQVTM and CDR2 ANQGSEA. The J segment lost 9 bases and the V segment lost 7 bases, leaving 8 bases of the junction unmatched.

The chain couples TRBV5-1 to TRBJ1-1, with 7 bases matching TRBD1. Germline V CDR1 and CDR2: SGHRS, YFSETQ. The CDR3 contains 15 residues. V shed 5 bases and J 7 bases; nucleotides not matched to a gene: 14. The CDR3 sequence is CASRPGQRQAHEAFF. Written as DNA, the CDR3 is TGCGCCAGCAGACCGGGACAGAGACAGGCGCATGAAGCTTTCTTT.

This chain joins TRBV28 and TRBJ2-1; 8 positions agree with TRBD2. V lost 8 bases to trimming and J lost 4 bases; unmatched junction nucleotides: 13. Germline CDR1 reads MDHEN; CDR2 reads SYDVKM. The CDR3 consists of 16 residues. The CDR3, as DNA: TGTGCCAGCTCAAGTATGAGCGGGAGATTTTACAATGAGCAGTTCTTC. The encoded protein is CASSSMSGRFYNEQFF.